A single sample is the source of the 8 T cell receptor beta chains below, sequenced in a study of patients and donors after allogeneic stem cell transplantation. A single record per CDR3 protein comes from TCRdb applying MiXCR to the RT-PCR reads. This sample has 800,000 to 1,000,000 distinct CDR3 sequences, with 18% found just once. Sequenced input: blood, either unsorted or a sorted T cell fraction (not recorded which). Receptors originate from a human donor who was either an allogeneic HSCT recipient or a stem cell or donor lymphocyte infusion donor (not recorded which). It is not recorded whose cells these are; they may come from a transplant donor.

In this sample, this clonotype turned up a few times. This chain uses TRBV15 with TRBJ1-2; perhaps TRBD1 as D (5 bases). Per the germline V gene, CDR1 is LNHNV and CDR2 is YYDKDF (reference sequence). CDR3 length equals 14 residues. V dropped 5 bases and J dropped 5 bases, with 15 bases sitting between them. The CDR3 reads CATSPSGSSYGYTF. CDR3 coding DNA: TGTGCCACCAGCCCTTCAGGGAGTTCGTATGGCTACACCTTC. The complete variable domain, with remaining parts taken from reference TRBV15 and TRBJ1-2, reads DAMVIQNPRYQVTQFGKPVTLSCSQTLNHNVMYWYQQKSSQAPKLLFHYYDKDFNNEADTPDNFQSRRPNTSFCFLDIRSPGLGDTAMYLCATSPSGSSYGYTFGSGTRLTVV.

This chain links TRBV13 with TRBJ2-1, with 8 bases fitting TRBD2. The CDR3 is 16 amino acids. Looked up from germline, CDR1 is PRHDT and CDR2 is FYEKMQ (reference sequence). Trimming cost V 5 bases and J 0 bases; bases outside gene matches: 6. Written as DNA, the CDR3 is TGTGCCAGCAGCGCACGGGGGGGAAGCTCCTACAATGAGCAGTTCTTC. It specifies CASSARGGSSYNEQFF.

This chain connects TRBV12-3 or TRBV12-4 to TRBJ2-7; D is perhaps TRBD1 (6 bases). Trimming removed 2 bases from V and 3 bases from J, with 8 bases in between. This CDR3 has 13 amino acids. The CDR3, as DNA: TGTGCCAGCAGTTTACGCAGGGGCTACGAGCAGTACTTC. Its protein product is CASSLRRGYEQYF.

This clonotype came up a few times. CDR3 DNA sequence: TGCGCCAGCAGCCAACCGAACGTTGGCAATGAGCAGTTCTTC. It specifies CASSQPNVGNEQFF. The rearrangement links TRBV4-1 to TRBJ2-1, with unresolved D. V lost 2 bases and J lost 6, with 11 bases in between. The germline gives CDR1 MGHRA, CDR2 YSYEKL. The CDR3 is 14 residues long.

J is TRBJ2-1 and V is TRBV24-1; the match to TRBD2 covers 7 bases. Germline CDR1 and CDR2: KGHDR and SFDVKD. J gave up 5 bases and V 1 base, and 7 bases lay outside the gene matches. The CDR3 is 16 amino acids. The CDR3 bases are TGTGCCACCAGTGATTTAGGAGGGAGGGCCCACAATGAGCAGTTCTTC. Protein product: CATSDLGGRAHNEQFF.

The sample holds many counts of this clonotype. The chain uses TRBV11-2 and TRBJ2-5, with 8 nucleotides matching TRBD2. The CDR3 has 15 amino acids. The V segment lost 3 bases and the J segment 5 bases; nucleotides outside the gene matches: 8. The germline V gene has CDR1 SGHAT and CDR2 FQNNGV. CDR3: CASSFRTSFLETQYF. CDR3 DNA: TGTGCCAGCAGCTTCCGGACTAGCTTCTTGGAGACCCAGTACTTC.

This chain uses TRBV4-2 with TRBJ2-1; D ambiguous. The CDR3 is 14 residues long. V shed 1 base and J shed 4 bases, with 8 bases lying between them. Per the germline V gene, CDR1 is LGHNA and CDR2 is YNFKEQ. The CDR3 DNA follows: TGTGCCAGCAGCCAAGTTGACAAGTACAATGAGCAGTTCTTC. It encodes CASSQVDKYNEQFF.

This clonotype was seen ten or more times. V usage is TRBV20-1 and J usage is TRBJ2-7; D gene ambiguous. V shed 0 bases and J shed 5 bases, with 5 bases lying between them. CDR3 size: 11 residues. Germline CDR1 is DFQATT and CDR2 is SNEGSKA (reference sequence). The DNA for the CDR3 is TGCAGTGCTAGAGATCTCCACGAGCAGTACTTC. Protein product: CSARDLHEQYF.